This T cell receptor (beta chain) derives from a study of cytomegalovirus exposure and HLA in healthy donors. Whole-study results and caveats: An apparent linkage of common viral pathogens to several of the most significant clusters emerged in a later analysis. Later genetic work tied a missense DCLRE1C variant to beta-chain V and J trimming.

PCR used 60 Vbeta primers and 13 Jbeta primers. Some clones are missing from TCRdb's copy, which holds only in-frame ones; the method was immunoSEQ multiplex PCR. Of about 130,000 clones listed, about 80% were seen once; the top ten hold roughly 2%. As for this clone: Antigen: not known.

The CDR3 runs to 15 residues. CDR1 SGHRS and CDR2 YFSETQ come from the germline V gene. After removal of 0 bases from V and 3 bases from J, the junction contained 4 bases not matched to a gene. Sequencing was done on a sample of PBMCs. The chain is built from TRBV5-1 and TRBJ2-7; 9 bases line up with TRBD2. The clonotype was recovered from a man aged 18-30 years in good health and CMV-seronegative. CDR3 sequence: CASSLGLADYYEQYV. CDR3 nucleotide sequence: TGCGCCAGCAGCTTGGGACTAGCGGATTACTACGAGCAGTACGTC.